Below are 7 T cell receptor beta chains sequenced from a single sample in a study of siplizumab effects on memory and regulatory T cells. Assay used: immunoSEQ multiplex PCR; TCRdb lists only in-frame clones, some missing. The table records around 94,000 clones, about 93% of them present only once. Sequencing was carried out using CD4+ T cells sorted from blood. These TCRs come from a human donor in good health.

This clone occurred once. The chain has TRBV28 and TRBJ2-4, with D tentatively TRBD1 (5 bases). Germline CDR1 MDHEN, CDR2 SYDVKM. This CDR3 has 13 amino acids. The ends were cut back, 2 bases at V and 9 bases at J, with 11 bases in the middle. The DNA for the CDR3 is TGTGCCAGCAGTTTAGGTGGCAGGGTCATTCAGTACTTC. Residues: CASSLGGRVIQYF.

The chain recombines TRBV21-1 with TRBJ1-1; the table assigns TRBD1, which was not confirmed against the DNA. TRBV21-1 is an annotated pseudogene. The CDR3 runs 18 residues. The CDR3: CASIRLATEGFRYTEAFF. The CDR3 DNA sequence: TGTGCCAGCATCAGACTCGCGACAGAAGGTTTTCGTTACACTGAAGCTTTCTTT.

This clone was seen a single time. The V gene is TRBV14, the J gene TRBJ2-5; D is perhaps TRBD1 or TRBD2 (7 bases each). The length of the CDR3 is 14 residues. Germline loops: CDR1 SGHDN, CDR2 FVKESK. Trimming took 0 bases from V and 8 from J, leaving 13 bases between them. In DNA form, the CDR3 reads TGTGCCAGCAGCCAAGACGGCAGGGGGGGAACCCAGTACTTC. The encoded protein is CASSQDGRGGTQYF.

This rearrangement joins TRBV28 to TRBJ1-6; weak D call: TRBD1 (6 bases). The V and J ends lost 5 bases and 14 bases respectively, with 10 bases between them. This CDR3 spans 11 amino acids. Germline CDR1 reads MDHEN; CDR2 reads SYDVKM. The CDR3 bases are TGTGCCAGCAGTCCCGAGGGGGCCCTCCACTTT. Its translation is CASSPEGALHF.

V and J are TRBV15 and TRBJ2-7; D ambiguous. This CDR3 is built from 15 residues. Germline loops: CDR1 LNHNV, CDR2 YYDKDF (reference sequence). V was clipped by 1 base and J by 0 bases, with 10 bases between them. CDR3: CATSRGDPASYEQYF. The CDR3 DNA sequence: TGTGCCACCAGCAGAGGTGATCCCGCCTCCTACGAGCAGTACTTC. The entire variable domain, with the rest obtained from reference TRBV15 and TRBJ2-7, is as follows: DAMVIQNPRYQVTQFGKPVTLSCSQTLNHNVMYWYQQKSSQAPKLLFHYYDKDFNNEADTPDNFQSRRPNTSFCFLDIRSPGLGDTAMYLCATSRGDPASYEQYFGPGTRLTVT.

The rearrangement uses TRBV7-8 and TRBJ2-7; D is perhaps TRBD1 (6 bases). Per germline, CDR1 SGHVS and CDR2 FQNEAQ. The CDR3 totals 14 residues. Deletions cut 5 bases from V and 6 bases from J, with 17 bases between. CDR3 region: CASSPPGTPPEQYF. CDR3 coding DNA: TGTGCCAGCAGCCCACCCGGGACACCTCCCGAGCAGTACTTC. The full variable domain, completed using reference TRBV7-8 and TRBJ2-7, is GAGVSQSPRYKVAKRGQDVALRCDPISGHVSLFWYQQALGQGPEFLTYFQNEAQLDKSGLPSDRFFAERPEGSVSTLKIQRTQQEDSAVYLCASSPPGTPPEQYFGPGTRLTVT.

The chain employs TRBV28 and TRBJ1-5; TRBD1 matches at 10 bases. Germline lookup yields CDR1 MDHEN and CDR2 SYDVKM. Trimming cost V 6 bases and J 9 bases; bases outside gene matches: 8. CDR3 length equals 14 residues. CDR3 loop: CASRIRGQGPPQHF. CDR3 DNA sequence: TGTGCCAGCAGGATTAGGGGACAGGGGCCGCCCCAGCATTTT.